The 4 T cell receptor beta chains below were found in one sample sequenced in a study of a mutant IDH1 vaccine in newly diagnosed glioma. These receptors have no known antigen. Time point in this sample: week 5, during vaccination. Vaccinated patients received 300 ug of mutant IDH1 20-mer peptide per dose, with topical imiquimod. The data were produced by immunoSEQ multiplex PCR, yet TCRdb's version contains in-frame clones alone and is incomplete. The data show 40,000 to 65,000 clones, around 80% seen once. Sequencing was performed on PBMCs, taken from a glioma patient whose treatment included an IDH1 peptide vaccine. These receptor sequences come from a middle-aged woman with glioma.

The chain employs TRBV2 and TRBJ1-3, with a tentative D call TRBD1 (5 bases). The V end was cut by 2 bases, the J end by 0 bases, with 5 bases between. Germline CDR1 reads SNHLY; CDR2 reads FYNNEI. This CDR3 region has 14 residues. CDR3 coding DNA: TGTGCCAGCAGTGAACAGGGCTCTGGAAACACCATATATTTT. As protein: CASSEQGSGNTIYF.

Concerning this clone: An end of the junction does not agree with germline; a read error may underlie this. The rearrangement uses TRBV7-7 and TRBJ1-4, with 7 bases matching TRBD1. CDR1 is SSHAT, CDR2 FNYEAQ, per germline (reference sequence). The length of the CDR3 is 15 residues. In nucleotides, the CDR3 is TGTGCTAGCAGCTTAGGCGCAGGCAGGGGGGAAAAACTGTTTTTT. Amino acid sequence: CASSLGAGRGEKLFF. Full variable domain (outside the CDR3, taken from reference TRBV7-7 and TRBJ1-4): GAGVSQSPRYKVTKRGQDVTLRCDPISSHATLYWYQQALGQGPEFLTYFNYEAQPDKSGLPSDRFSAERPEGSISTLTIQRTEQRDSAMYRCASSLGAGRGEKLFFGSGTQLSVL.

V gene TRBV29-1 combines with J gene TRBJ2-5, with 11 bases identical to TRBD1. Germline trimming cut 4 bases from V and 4 bases from J; bases unmatched to any gene: 5. CDR1 is SQVTM, CDR2 ANQGSEA, per germline. The CDR3 is 14 amino acids. The CDR3 DNA reads as TGCAGCGTTGGAGGACAGGGGGCTTTAGAGACCCAGTACTTC. Translation: CSVGGQGALETQYF.

This clone showed up just once. The chain recombines TRBV2 with TRBJ2-5, with 8 positions matching TRBD1. The CDR3 runs 13 residues. Trimming cost V 8 bases and J 4 bases; bases outside gene matches: 6. Germline CDR1 reads SNHLY; CDR2 reads FYNNEI. CDR3 sequence reads: CASFQGASETQYF. The CDR3 bases are TGTGCCAGCTTTCAGGGGGCTTCAGAGACCCAGTACTTC.